The 15 T cell receptor beta chains below all came from one sample that was sequenced in a study of blood T cell repertoires in COVID-19. Measured with immunoSEQ multiplex PCR; TCRdb has only the in-frame clones, and not every one. Found here are 90,000 or so clones, about 84% of them singletons; the top ten hold about 25%. Sample: peripheral blood. The receptor source for this set is a human donor in a cohort sampled during active COVID-19.

The V call is TRBV6-2 or TRBV6-3, the J call TRBJ2-5, with D uncertain. This CDR3 region has 14 residues. CDR1 is MNHEY and CDR2 is SVGEGT in the germline V gene. Between the trimmed V and J ends, which lost 4 bases and 5 bases, there was a span of 14 bases. The chain's CDR3 is CASSFGHSGETQYF. As DNA, the CDR3 is TGTGCCAGCAGTTTTGGGCACTCTGGCGAGACCCAGTACTTC.

This clone was observed a few times. The chain carries TRBV19 and TRBJ2-3; 10 bases are shared with TRBD2. The V segment lost 2 bases and the J segment 2 bases; nucleotides outside the gene matches: 10. This CDR3 spans 18 amino acids. CDR1 LNHDA and CDR2 SQIVND come from the germline V gene (reference sequence). The DNA of the CDR3 is TGTGCCAGTAGTATACTCCACCTAGCGGGGGCCAACACAGATACGCAGTATTTT. Its translation: CASSILHLAGANTDTQYF.

For the CDR3, the DNA is TGTGCCAGCAGCGTCGCAGGGAACACTGAAGCTTTCTTT. Amino acid sequence: CASSVAGNTEAFF. V is TRBV2 and J is TRBJ1-1, with D unclear. This CDR3 is built from 13 residues. Looked up from germline, CDR1 is SNHLY and CDR2 is FYNNEI. V dropped 6 bases and J dropped 1 base, with 9 bases sitting between them.

The rearrangement uses TRBV27 and TRBJ2-3; 7 nucleotides match TRBD2. This CDR3 comprises 15 residues. Trimming cost V 5 bases and J 3 bases; bases outside gene matches: 8. CDR1 is MNHEY, CDR2 SMNVEV, per germline (reference sequence). The CDR3 loop reads CASSRSSGGTDTQYF. CDR3 DNA: TGTGCCAGCAGTCGGTCTAGCGGAGGGACAGATACGCAGTATTTT.

This clone showed up just once. This rearrangement joins TRBV6-6 to TRBJ1-1, with D unclear. V lost 2 bases and J 1 base, leaving 8 bases between the germline ends. The CDR3 is made up of 14 amino acids. Germline loops: CDR1 MNHNY, CDR2 SVGAGI (reference sequence). In DNA, the CDR3 is TGTGCCAGCAGTTACGAGGGAGGGAACACTGAAGCTTTCTTT. Translated: CASSYEGGNTEAFF.

V is TRBV10-2 and J is TRBJ2-5; 7 bases fit TRBD2. The V and J ends lost 3 bases and 1 base, in that order; junction bases with no gene match: 8. Germline CDR1 and CDR2: WSHSY and SAAADI. The CDR3 consists of 16 residues. CDR3 protein: CASSESKRGPQETQYF. CDR3 nucleotide sequence: TGCGCCAGCAGTGAATCCAAGCGGGGACCCCAAGAGACCCAGTACTTC.

This chain links TRBV27 with TRBJ2-2; TRBD2 matches at 7 bases. The length of the CDR3 is 15 residues. Germline V gives CDR1 MNHEY, CDR2 SMNVEV (reference sequence). Losses at the gene ends were 6 bases for V and 7 bases for J; bases not matched to a gene: 11. CDR3 nucleotides: TGTGCCAGCAGCCCATTCGGGGGGAAGGGCGGGGAGCTGTTTTTT. It codes for CASSPFGGKGGELFF.

This CDR3 reads CASSLRGGYNQPQHF. DNA of the CDR3: TGTGCCAGCAGTCTCCGAGGGGGCTACAATCAGCCCCAGCATTTT. The V and J genes are TRBV27 and TRBJ1-5; TRBD1 aligns across 7 bases. CDR1 and CDR2 from the germline V gene are MNHEY and SMNVEV (reference sequence). V trimming: 5 bases; J trimming: 3 bases; junction bases outside the gene matches: 7. This CDR3 spans 15 amino acids.

This clone has more than one count but fewer than ten. V is TRBV2 and J is TRBJ1-5, with 7 bases lining up with TRBD1. The CDR3 runs to 16 residues. Germline V CDR1 and CDR2: SNHLY, FYNNEI. J was trimmed by 0 bases and V by 7 bases; bases with no gene match: 9. This CDR3 reads CASTKGGQASNQPQHF. In DNA form, the CDR3 reads TGTGCCAGCACCAAAGGAGGACAGGCTAGCAATCAGCCCCAGCATTTT.

V and J are TRBV7-2 and TRBJ1-4; 8 bases fit TRBD1. V gave up 1 base and J gave up 7 bases; unmatched junction bases: 5. This CDR3 has 15 residues. Germline V gene data show CDR1 as SGHTA and CDR2 as FQGNSA. The CDR3 nucleotides read TGTGCCAGCAGCTTAGTCCGACAGGGGTCTGAAAAACTGTTTTTT. As protein: CASSLVRQGSEKLFF.

This sequence joins TRBV7-2 and TRBJ2-5; 9 positions match TRBD1. Germline V gene lookup returns CDR1 SGHTA and CDR2 FQGNSA. V shed 2 bases and J 5 bases; nucleotides not matched to a gene: 9. The CDR3 length is 16 residues. This chain's CDR3 is CASSLNDRGISETQYF. The DNA of the CDR3 is TGTGCCAGCAGCTTAAACGACAGGGGGATCAGCGAGACCCAGTACTTC.

V gene TRBV11-2 combines with J gene TRBJ1-1; no definite D call. Trimming cost V 0 bases and J 7 bases, with 12 bases left between them. Germline V gene lookup returns CDR1 SGHAT and CDR2 FQNNGV. This CDR3 region has 14 residues. For the CDR3, the DNA is TGTGCCAGCAGCTTAGAAAGAGGGAAGCTTGAAGCTTTCTTT. Translating gives CASSLERGKLEAFF.

This clone came up once. This chain links TRBV29-1 with TRBJ2-7, with a weak D call TRBD1 (6 bases). The CDR3 is 13 residues long. The V end lost 3 bases, the J end lost 2 bases, and 11 bases lay between the germline ends. Germline V gene sequence: CDR1 SQVTM, CDR2 ANQGSEA. As DNA, the CDR3 is TGCAGCGTTGAGGTGGGGGCCCCCTACGAGCAGTACTTC. Translated: CSVEVGAPYEQYF.

The chain joins TRBV9 to TRBJ2-3; 7 bases are shared with TRBD2. This CDR3 contains 15 residues. The germline V gene has CDR1 SGDLS and CDR2 YYNGEE. Losses at the gene ends were 7 bases for V and 2 bases for J; bases not matched to a gene: 10. CDR3 loop: CASAGAGSYTDTQYF. The CDR3, as DNA: TGTGCCAGCGCCGGAGCGGGGAGCTACACAGATACGCAGTATTTT. Full variable domain (missing parts from reference TRBV9 and TRBJ2-3): DSGVTQTPKHLITATGQRVTLRCSPRSGDLSVYWYQQSLDQGLQFLIQYYNGEERAKGNILERFSAQQFPDLHSELNLSSLELGDSALYFCASAGAGSYTDTQYFGPGTRLTVL.

V usage is TRBV4-3 and J usage is TRBJ2-1, with 9 bases that match TRBD2. CDR3 length: 17 residues. The V gene end was trimmed by 4 bases and the J gene end by 7 bases; junction bases not matched to a gene: 14. From germline, CDR1 is LGHNA and CDR2 YSLEER. The CDR3 coding sequence is TGCGCCAGCAGCCCCCGGATAGGCCTAGCGGGACTGAATGAGCAGTTCTTC. Residues: CASSPRIGLAGLNEQFF.